Given below is one TCR beta chain in context. This CDR3 has 15 amino acids. Germline V gene sequence: CDR1 LNHDA, CDR2 SQIVND (reference sequence). The V end was cut by 6 bases, the J end by 3 bases, with 12 bases between. The data were obtained in a study of blood T cell repertoires in COVID-19. Some clones are missing from TCRdb's copy, which holds only in-frame ones; the method was immunoSEQ multiplex PCR. The sample shows fewer than 450,000 clones, roughly 87% of them seen only once. V is TRBV19 and J is TRBJ2-6; perhaps TRBD1 as D (5 bases). The source is a woman aged 40 to 50 with acute COVID-19. Sequenced: PBMCs or T cells enriched from blood (not recorded which). In DNA, the CDR3 is TGTGCCAGTAGCCGACAGTTTTTTGGGGCCAACGTCCTGACTTTC. This gives the protein CASSRQFFGANVLTF.